The present entry profiles one T cell receptor beta chain with its context. The data belong to a study of T-cell reconstitution after alpha-beta-depleted transplantation in children. Deletions cut 1 base from V and 6 bases from J, with 10 bases between. The CDR3 spans 13 residues. Germline CDR1 reads GTSNPN; CDR2 reads SVGIG (reference sequence). Unique molecular identifiers featured in how the TCRbeta library was prepared. TCRdb called the PCR reads again in MiXCR, with one record for every CDR3 protein. The sample holds more than 400,000 distinct CDR3 sequences, around 10% seen once. The V call is TRBV30, the J call TRBJ1-5, with a tentative D call TRBD1 (5 bases). The source was PBMCs, mostly from graft donor cells, collected 180 days after TCRalphabeta/CD19-depleted stem cell transplant. The sequence came from a female patient aged 2-15 years who had a stem cell transplant for aplastic anemia, so the T cells may come from the graft donor. CDR3 amino acids: CAWSGGDSQPQHF. The CDR3 DNA follows: TGTGCCTGGAGTGGGGGGGATAGTCAGCCCCAGCATTTT.